These 22 T cell receptor beta chains originate from one sample sequenced in a study of blood T cells in healthy people across ages. For the second PCR, which ran for 7 to 11 cycles, a sample-barcoded 5' primer and a J-beta primer mix were used. TCRdb processed the 5' RACE reads anew with MiXCR; each CDR3 protein has one entry. The sample has approximately 670,000 distinct CDR3 sequences, around 43% seen once. Material: blood. These receptors originate from a man older than 75 in good health.

The rearrangement joins TRBV5-6 to TRBJ2-5, with 9 bases that match TRBD1. The CDR3 sequence is 15 residues long. Germline assignment: CDR1 SGHDT and CDR2 YYEEEE. V gave up 4 bases and J gave up 4 bases; unmatched junction bases: 8. The CDR3 is CASSQYDRGAETQYF. CDR3 in DNA: TGTGCCAGCAGCCAGTACGACAGGGGGGCAGAGACCCAGTACTTC.

This clonotype came up many times. The chain uses TRBV6-2 or TRBV6-3 and TRBJ2-7; D not resolved. Between the trimmed V and J ends, which lost 7 bases and 5 bases, there was a span of 12 bases. Germline-derived CDR1 and CDR2 are MNHEY and SVGEGT. This CDR3 is built from 12 residues. CDR3 in amino acids: CASTDIPHEQYF. The CDR3 DNA follows: TGTGCCAGCACCGACATTCCCCACGAGCAGTACTTC.

This clonotype was found many times. V and J are TRBV7-2 and TRBJ2-5; tentative D call: TRBD1 (5 bases). With 1 base removed from V and 5 bases from J, the gap between germline ends came to 14 bases. This CDR3 has 15 residues. The germline CDR1 and CDR2 sequences are SGHTA and FQGNSA. DNA of the CDR3: TGTGCCAGCAGCTTAGTCCCGCAGGGCGGCGAGACCCAGTACTTC. Amino acid sequence: CASSLVPQGGETQYF.

This clonotype has just a few counts. The chain uses TRBV27 and TRBJ2-7, with 9 positions matching TRBD2. V shed 10 bases, J shed 2 bases, and the junction held 12 bases outside the gene matches. The CDR3 runs 15 residues. Germline-derived CDR1 and CDR2 are MNHEY and SMNVEV (reference sequence). The CDR3 sequence is CATREGQGKTYEQYF. The DNA of the CDR3 is TGTGCCACGCGGGAGGGGCAGGGCAAAACCTACGAGCAGTACTTC.

V usage is TRBV11-3 and J usage is TRBJ2-1, with TRBD2 as a possible D gene (5 bases). The CDR3 is made up of 15 amino acids. Per the germline V gene, CDR1 is SGHNT and CDR2 is YENEEA. V lost 5 bases and J 8 bases, leaving 19 bases between the germline ends. CDR3 amino acids: CASSETIGQGHEQFF. The DNA for the CDR3 is TGTGCCAGCAGCGAGACTATCGGTCAAGGGCATGAGCAGTTCTTC.

In its sample, this clonotype was seen a few times. This rearrangement joins TRBV11-3 to TRBJ2-3; D is possibly TRBD1 (5 bases). Germline-derived CDR1 and CDR2 are SGHNT and YENEEA. Trimming stripped 3 bases from V and 6 bases from J, with 10 bases between. There are 13 residues in the CDR3. This CDR3 is CASSFDSLDTQYF. CDR3 sequence (DNA): TGTGCCAGCAGCTTTGACAGTTTGGATACGCAGTATTTT.

The gene calls are TRBV20-1 and TRBJ2-7, with 10 bases matching TRBD2. This CDR3 spans 14 amino acids. The V segment lost 6 bases and the J segment 6 bases; nucleotides outside the gene matches: 11. Germline CDR1 and CDR2: DFQATT and SNEGSKA (reference sequence). For the CDR3, the DNA is TGCAGTGCCCCCTCCGCTAGCGGGGGCGGCGAGCAGTACTTC. Protein sequence: CSAPSASGGGEQYF.

The V and J genes are TRBV27 and TRBJ2-6; D ambiguous. V lost 2 bases and J lost 1, with 9 bases in between. Per germline, CDR1 MNHEY and CDR2 SMNVEV (reference sequence). The CDR3 extends over 16 amino acids. The CDR3 region has the DNA TGTGCCAGCAGTTTAGATGGCCTATCTGGGGCCAACGTCCTGACTTTC. Translation gives CASSLDGLSGANVLTF.

This chain uses TRBV2 with TRBJ2-5; possible D gene TRBD1, 6 bases. Germline V CDR1 and CDR2: SNHLY, FYNNEI. The CDR3 totals 14 residues. V dropped 6 bases and J dropped 5 bases, with 16 bases sitting between them. The CDR3 here is CASRANRVHETQYF. The DNA of the CDR3 is TGTGCCAGCAGGGCTAACAGGGTACATGAGACCCAGTACTTC. Combining the CDR3 with reference TRBV2 and TRBJ2-5 gives the whole variable domain EPEVTQTPSHQVTQMGQEVILRCVPISNHLYFYWYRQILGQKVEFLVSFYNNEISEKSEIFDDQFSVERPDGSNFTLKIRSTKLEDSAMYFCASRANRVHETQYFGPGTRLLVL.

This sequence joins TRBV7-2 and TRBJ2-1, with D unclear. Germline V gives CDR1 SGHTA, CDR2 FQGNSA. The germline V and J ends were trimmed by 1 base and 0 bases, with 7 bases remaining between them. There are 15 residues in the CDR3. CDR3 in DNA: TGTGCCAGCAGCTTAGAATCGGACTCCTACAATGAGCAGTTCTTC. Translated: CASSLESDSYNEQFF. The full variable domain, completed using reference TRBV7-2 and TRBJ2-1, is GAGVSQSPSNKVTEKGKDVELRCDPISGHTALYWYRQSLGQGLEFLIYFQGNSAPDKSGLPSDRFSAERTGGSVSTLTIQRTQQEDSAVYLCASSLESDSYNEQFFGPGTRLTVL.

This clonotype showed up many times. The chain recombines TRBV4-1 with TRBJ2-5; 7 nucleotides line up with TRBD1. The V gene end was trimmed by 0 bases and the J gene end by 5 bases; junction bases not matched to a gene: 6. The V gene's germline CDR1 is MGHRA and CDR2 YSYEKL. This CDR3 comprises 15 residues. This CDR3 is CASSQDTGEGETQYF. CDR3 sequence (DNA): TGCGCCAGCAGCCAAGATACAGGGGAAGGCGAGACCCAGTACTTC.

This chain joins TRBV6-2 or TRBV6-3 and TRBJ1-1, with 11 nucleotides matching TRBD1. This CDR3 region has 16 residues. The germline CDR1 and CDR2 sequences are MNHEY and SVGEGT. V gave up 5 bases and J gave up 5 bases; unmatched junction bases: 10. This CDR3 is CASSTGGTGGKTEAFF. The CDR3 coding sequence is TGTGCCAGCAGTACGGGGGGGACAGGGGGGAAAACTGAAGCTTTCTTT.

This clonotype has only a few counts. The rearrangement joins TRBV4-3 to TRBJ2-3, with 7 bases fitting TRBD1. Germline assignment: CDR1 LGHNA and CDR2 YSLEER. The CDR3 spans 15 residues. J lost 5 bases, V lost 3 bases, and 8 bases had no gene match. The DNA of the CDR3 is TGCGCCAGCAGCCAGGGCGACAGGGCACAAGATACGCAGTATTTT. Its translation: CASSQGDRAQDTQYF.

A few counts support this clonotype. The gene calls are TRBV12-3 or TRBV12-4 and TRBJ1-3; D ambiguous. V was cut by 3 bases and J by 0 bases, with 6 bases left in between. The CDR3 runs to 14 residues. The CDR3 DNA follows: TGTGCCAGCAGTTTTAGTTCCTCTGGAAACACCATATATTTT. Translating it yields CASSFSSSGNTIYF.

The sample holds a few counts of this clonotype. The chain uses TRBV11-2 and TRBJ2-4; tentatively, D is TRBD2 (5 bases). The V end lost 4 bases, the J end lost 6 bases, and 13 bases lay between the germline ends. The CDR3 loop spans 14 amino acids. Looked up from germline, CDR1 is SGHAT and CDR2 is FQNNGV. The CDR3 DNA reads as TGTGCCAGCAGCTCCGACCCTGCGGGAAACATTCAGTACTTC. Its translation is CASSSDPAGNIQYF.

On this clonotype itself: A junction end diverges from the germline sequence, so it may reflect a read error. The CDR3 DNA is TGCGCCAGCAGCTTGGAGGGGGCTGCGGGAGAAAAGCTGTTTTTT. Its protein is CASSLEGAAGEKLFF. The genes are TRBV5-1 and TRBJ1-4, with 7 bases lining up with TRBD1. This CDR3 is 15 amino acids long. The germline gives CDR1 SGHRS, CDR2 YFSETQ.

This clonotype appeared a single time. The chain is built from TRBV5-6 and TRBJ1-1; weak D call: TRBD1 (6 bases). The V gene lost 4 bases and the J gene lost 6 bases, with 13 bases spanning the gap. Per germline, CDR1 SGHDT and CDR2 YYEEEE. The CDR3 is 13 residues long. The CDR3 is CASSTGSGSEAFF. The CDR3 DNA follows: TGTGCCAGCAGCACAGGGAGTGGGTCTGAAGCTTTCTTT.

With respect to this clonotype: A single base separates this from a much larger clone, so it may be a read error. V gene TRBV7-9 combines with J gene TRBJ2-3; D may match TRBD1 or TRBD2 (6 bases each). The CDR3 has 14 residues. Germline CDR1 is SEHNR and CDR2 is FQNEAQ (reference sequence). CDR3 amino acids: CASSSMGGTGTQYF. As DNA, the CDR3 is TGTGCCAGCAGCTCAATGGGGGGCACAGGTACGCAGTATTTT.

This clonotype was seen more than once but under ten times. V usage is TRBV10-2 and J usage is TRBJ2-5, with 8 bases identical to TRBD1. The J segment lost 4 bases and the V segment lost 6 bases, leaving 7 bases of the junction unmatched. The CDR3 has 14 residues. From germline, CDR1 is WSHSY and CDR2 SAAADI. Written as DNA, the CDR3 is TGCGCCAGCAGACAGGGGGGAGGAGGAGAGACCCAGTACTTC. Protein: CASRQGGGGETQYF.

The gene calls are TRBV3-1 and TRBJ2-1; tentative D call: TRBD2 (5 bases). Germline V gene sequence: CDR1 LGHDT, CDR2 YNNKEL (reference sequence). The CDR3 loop spans 12 amino acids. V lost 3 bases to trimming and J lost 8 bases, with 8 bases between them. CDR3 sequence reads: CASSQDFYEQFF. CDR3 in DNA: TGTGCCAGCAGCCAGGACTTCTATGAGCAGTTCTTC.

The V and J genes are TRBV27 and TRBJ1-6, with TRBD1 matching over 9 bases. This CDR3 region has 14 residues. With V trimmed by 6 bases and J by 7 bases, 4 bases remained unmatched. Germline-derived CDR1 and CDR2 are MNHEY and SMNVEV (reference sequence). The CDR3 reads CASSRDRANSPLHF. CDR3 nucleotide sequence: TGTGCCAGCAGCCGGGACAGGGCCAATTCACCCCTCCACTTT.

This clonotype was counted between two and nine times. This chain links TRBV6-1 with TRBJ2-1; D might be TRBD2 (5 bases). CDR1 and CDR2 (germline): MNHNS, SASEGT. The ends were cut back, 0 bases at V and 3 bases at J, with 6 bases in the middle. This CDR3 spans 14 amino acids. CDR3 sequence (DNA): TGTGCCAGCAGTGAAGCTGGAGGCTACAATGAGCAGTTCTTC. Translated: CASSEAGGYNEQFF.